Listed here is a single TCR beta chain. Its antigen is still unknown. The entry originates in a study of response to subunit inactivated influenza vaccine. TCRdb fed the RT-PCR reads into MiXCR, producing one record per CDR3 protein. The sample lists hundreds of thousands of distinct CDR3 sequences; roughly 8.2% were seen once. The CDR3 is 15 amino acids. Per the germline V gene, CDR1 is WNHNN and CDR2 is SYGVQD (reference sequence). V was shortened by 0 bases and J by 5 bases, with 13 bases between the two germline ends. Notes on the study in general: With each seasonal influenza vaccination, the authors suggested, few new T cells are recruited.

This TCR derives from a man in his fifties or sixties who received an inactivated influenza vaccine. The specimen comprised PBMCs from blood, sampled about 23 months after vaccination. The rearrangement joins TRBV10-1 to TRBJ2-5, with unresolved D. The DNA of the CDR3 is TGCGCCAGCAGTGAGTCGCCAGGTGGGATCGAGACCCAGTACTTC. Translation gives CASSESPGGIETQYF.